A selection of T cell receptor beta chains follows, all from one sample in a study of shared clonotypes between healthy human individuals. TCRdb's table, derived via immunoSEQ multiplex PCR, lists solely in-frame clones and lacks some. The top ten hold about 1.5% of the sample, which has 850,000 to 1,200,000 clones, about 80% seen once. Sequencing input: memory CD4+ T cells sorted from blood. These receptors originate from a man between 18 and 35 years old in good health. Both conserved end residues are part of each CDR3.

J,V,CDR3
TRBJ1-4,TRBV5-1,CASSVTGNNEKLFF
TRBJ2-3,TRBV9,CASSVDTTDTQYF
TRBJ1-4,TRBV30,CAWMQGLGEKLFF
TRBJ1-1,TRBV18,CASSQGQSRFSPSSEAFF
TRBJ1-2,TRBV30,CAWRDIHGYTF
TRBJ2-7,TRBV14,CASSRLAGGPVEQYF
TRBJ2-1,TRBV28,CASSLVGRGRHNEQFF
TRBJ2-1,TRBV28,CASRLRFAGEGNEQFF
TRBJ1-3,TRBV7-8,CASSFNSGNTIYF
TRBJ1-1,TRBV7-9,CASSPAEAHTEAFF
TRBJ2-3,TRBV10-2,CASSVLGESIDTQYF
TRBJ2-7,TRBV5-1,CASSSGATGREQYF
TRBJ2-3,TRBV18,CASSQGDTDTQYF
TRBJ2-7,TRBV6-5,CASSSRSSGSSYEQYF
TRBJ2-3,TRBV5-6,CASSREGYSTDTQYF
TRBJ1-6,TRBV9,CASSVAVNSPLHF
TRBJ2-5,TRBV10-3,CAISESGSGRNQETQYF
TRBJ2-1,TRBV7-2,CASSLARLKLFNEQFF
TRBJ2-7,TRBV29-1,CSASGDTYEQYF
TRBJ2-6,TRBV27,CASSLRTGSSGANVLTF
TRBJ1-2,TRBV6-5,CASRAAPGGYGYTF
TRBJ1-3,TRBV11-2,CASSSAGLLIKGSGNTIYF
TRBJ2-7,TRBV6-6,CASSTSGGFYEQYF